These 16 T cell receptor beta chains originate from one sample sequenced in a study of CD8+CD57+ T cells in acquired aplastic anemia. In patients chosen for sequencing, flow cytometry had shown CD8+CD57+ cell expansion. Genomic DNA acted as the template from which TCR beta VDJ combination and CDR3 sequence profiling were carried out. Each CDR3 protein is one row after TCRdb ran MiXCR on the reads. The sample lists about 180,000 distinct CDR3 sequences, over 40% occurring once. The sample taken for sequencing was sorted CD4+, CD8+, or CD8+CD57+ T cells (not recorded which) from PBMCs. The receptor set was obtained from a human donor with aplastic anemia.

This clonotype was picked up one time. The chain couples TRBV3-1 to TRBJ2-1; D not resolved. V was clipped by 1 base and J by 12 bases, with 10 bases between them. The V gene's germline CDR1 is LGHDT and CDR2 YNNKEL (reference sequence). The CDR3 length is 12 residues. CDR3 sequence (DNA): TGTGCCAGCAGCCAAGGGTTGGTCGGGCAGTTCTTC. Amino acids: CASSQGLVGQFF.

This clonotype was detected ten times or more. V and J are TRBV11-3 and TRBJ1-1; 7 nucleotides agree with TRBD1. V was pared by 8 bases and J by 0 bases, with 3 bases of the junction left unmatched. The CDR3 runs 13 residues. From germline, CDR1 is SGHNT and CDR2 YENEEA. The CDR3 bases are TGTGCCAGCTCGACAGGGATGAACACTGAAGCTTTCTTT. Protein sequence: CASSTGMNTEAFF.

The chain links TRBV7-9 to TRBJ1-1; D is unclear. V shed 2 bases and J shed 4 bases, with 8 bases lying between them. Germline values: CDR1 SEHNR, CDR2 FQNEAQ (reference sequence). This CDR3 is built from 13 residues. DNA of the CDR3: TGTGCCAGCAGCTTAAGTATGGTCACTGAAGCTTTCTTT. Translation: CASSLSMVTEAFF.

This clonotype appeared many times. The chain combines TRBV12-3 or TRBV12-4 with TRBJ2-7, with D possibly TRBD1 on 5 matching bases. The CDR3 totals 12 residues. V lost 5 bases, J lost 6 bases, and 11 bases lay in between. The CDR3 loop is CASSHRGSEQYF. DNA of the CDR3: TGTGCCAGCAGTCATAGGGGTTCCGAGCAGTACTTC.

This clonotype was seen only a few times. The chain carries TRBV20-1 and TRBJ2-1; TRBD2 aligns across 10 bases. CDR1 is DFQATT, CDR2 SNEGSKA, per germline (reference sequence). Trimming removed 1 base from V and 8 bases from J; junction bases left unmatched: 8. The CDR3 is made up of 15 amino acids. The CDR3 bases are TGCAGTGCTAGAGTAGCGGGGGGCCCCATCGATGAGCAGTTCTTC. Translation gives CSARVAGGPIDEQFF.

This clonotype has just a few counts. Given a much more abundant clone one base away, this may be a read error. The chain employs TRBV14 and TRBJ2-7; no clear D. Per the germline V gene, CDR1 is SGHDN and CDR2 is FVKESK. This CDR3 region has 15 residues. CDR3 region: CANSLEGRNSYEQYF. The DNA for the CDR3 is TGTGCCAACAGCCTCGAAGGTAGAAACTCCTACGAGCAGTACTTC.

This clonotype was detected once. J is TRBJ1-4 and V is TRBV19; D possibly corresponds to TRBD1 (5 bases). Deletions cut 4 bases from V and 5 bases from J, with 11 bases between. The CDR3 runs to 14 residues. Germline loops: CDR1 LNHDA, CDR2 SQIVND (reference sequence). The CDR3 sequence is CASSTSGGNEKLFF. The CDR3 DNA sequence: TGTGCCAGTAGTACCTCCGGGGGGAATGAAAAACTGTTTTTT.

This clonotype was recorded at least ten times. V usage is TRBV5-6 and J usage is TRBJ1-6; D not resolved. The germline V gene encodes CDR1 SGHDT and CDR2 YYEEEE. Deletions cut 4 bases from V and 1 base from J, with 15 bases between. The CDR3 loop spans 17 amino acids. The CDR3 DNA is TGTGCCAGCAGCCTGGGTTATGAGAGGTCCTATAATTCACCCCTCCACTTT. It is translated as CASSLGYERSYNSPLHF.

The chain combines TRBV20-1 with TRBJ1-5; weak D call: TRBD1 (5 bases). The V gene lost 3 bases and the J gene lost 8 bases, with 11 bases spanning the gap. Germline V gene data show CDR1 as DFQATT and CDR2 as SNEGSKA (reference sequence). The CDR3 runs to 12 residues. In nucleotides, the CDR3 is TGCAGTGCTAGCGAAGGGGCCAAGCCCCAGCATTTT. This translates into CSASEGAKPQHF.

This clonotype was found a few times. The chain joins TRBV28 to TRBJ2-6; D assignment may be TRBD1 or TRBD2 (5 bases each). Trimming removed 5 bases at V and 4 bases at J, with 12 bases between. The germline CDR1 and CDR2 sequences are MDHEN and SYDVKM. CDR3 length: 15 residues. DNA of the CDR3: TGTGCCAGCAGTACTAGACAGTCGGGGGCCAACGTCCTGACTTTC. Amino acids: CASSTRQSGANVLTF.

Only a few counts were recorded for this clonotype. The CDR3 DNA sequence: TGTGCCAGCTCACCACTCCGGGACGGCGGTTCGGGGGAGCAGTACTTC. The encoded protein is CASSPLRDGGSGEQYF. The chain recombines TRBV18 with TRBJ2-7; D may match TRBD1 or TRBD2 (5 bases each). The V gene lost 1 base and the J gene lost 7 bases, with 20 bases spanning the gap. CDR3 length: 16 amino acids. Germline values: CDR1 KGHSH, CDR2 LQKENI.

This clonotype was detected ten times or more. The chain combines TRBV6-4 with TRBJ2-1; D gene unclear. Trimming removed 2 bases at V and 5 bases at J, with 7 bases between. Germline V lookup: CDR1 MRHNA, CDR2 SNTAGT. This CDR3 comprises 13 residues. The chain's CDR3 is CASSDLRNNEQFF. DNA for the CDR3: TGTGCCAGCAGTGACCTGCGCAACAATGAGCAGTTCTTC.

The chain uses TRBV10-3 and TRBJ2-7; D not resolved. Trimming shortened V by 2 bases and J by 4 bases, and 9 bases separated the two germline ends. The CDR3 sequence is 13 residues long. In germline, CDR1 is ENHRY, CDR2 SYGVKD. CDR3 in DNA: TGTGCCATCAGTGAGGGCAGAAGTTACGAGCAGTACTTC. Protein sequence: CAISEGRSYEQYF.

The table lists this clonotype with many counts. The J gene is TRBJ2-1, the V gene TRBV20-1; 10 bases align to TRBD2. The CDR3 consists of 16 residues. The germline CDR1 and CDR2 sequences are DFQATT and SNEGSKA (reference sequence). V lost 3 bases and J lost 6; bases outside the gene matches: 11. CDR3 in amino acids: CSASMASGGDPNEQFF. CDR3 coding DNA: TGCAGTGCTAGCATGGCCAGCGGGGGGGACCCCAATGAGCAGTTCTTC.

Regarding this clonotype: Germline and junction disagree at one end, which may indicate a read error. CDR3 protein: CASMGGTNEKLFF. The CDR3 nucleotides are TGTGCTAGCATGGGGGGAACTAATGAAAAACTGTTTTTT. This rearrangement joins TRBV7-9 to TRBJ1-4; D might be TRBD1 (5 bases). Germline V gene data show CDR1 as SEHNR and CDR2 as FQNEAQ (reference sequence). CDR3 length: 13 amino acids.

The rearrangement joins TRBV27 to TRBJ1-2, with D tentatively TRBD1 (6 bases). Germline CDR1 reads MNHEY; CDR2 reads SMNVEV (reference sequence). CDR3 length: 14 residues. Trimming took off 2 bases at V and 6 bases at J, with 13 bases between the two ends. DNA for the CDR3: TGTGCCAGCAGTTTAGATCTAGGACAGAATGGCTACACCTTC. This gives the protein CASSLDLGQNGYTF.